Listed below are T cell receptor beta chains from one sample, sequenced in a study of blood T cell repertoires in COVID-19. This table comes from immunoSEQ multiplex PCR, and its TCRdb copy is limited to in-frame clones, with some not included. This sample has around 92,000 clones, with roughly 89% found just once. Source material: peripheral blood. The origin of the receptors is a woman older than 75 with active COVID-19. Both conserved end residues are part of each CDR3. Each record gives: V gene, D gene, J gene, CDR3 protein. A D gene is named only where the DNA matches it firmly.

TRBV7-2	TRBD1	TRBJ2-2	CASSLLGQGLDGELFF
TRBV2	TRBD1	TRBJ2-3	CASIGQGGFEDTQYF
TRBV28	-	TRBJ1-2	CASSFSVNYGYTF
TRBV19	-	TRBJ1-2	CASSALEILYGYTF
TRBV6-6	-	TRBJ1-1	CASSYSSGMNTEAFF
TRBV7-2	TRBD2	TRBJ2-3	CASSLEASGMDTQYF
TRBV3-1/TRBV3-2	-	TRBJ1-1	CASSLLEVAEAFF
TRBV19	-	TRBJ1-1	CASSIDLSRVAFF
TRBV7-9	-	TRBJ1-1	CASSPSYPNTEAFF
TRBV11-3	-	TRBJ1-1	CASSYRDNTEAFF
TRBV23-1	TRBD2	TRBJ2-7	CASSLSSGHSYEQYF
TRBV30	TRBD2	TRBJ2-1	CASTGGAGVWQFF
TRBV30	TRBD1	TRBJ2-1	CAWSRTGVWSEQFF
TRBV18	-	TRBJ2-3	CASSSTSTDTQYF
TRBV28	TRBD2	TRBJ2-1	CASSLTSGNSYNEQFF
TRBV28	TRBD2	TRBJ2-1	CASRGPGLAGGVFF
TRBV13	TRBD2	TRBJ2-1	CASSLAASGRPYNEQFF
TRBV5-1	-	TRBJ2-2	CASSEMSRVNTGELFF
TRBV7-9	TRBD2	TRBJ2-1	CASSPQTSGYSYNEQFF
TRBV3-1/TRBV3-2	TRBD2	TRBJ2-1	CASSQPGLAGGEQFF
TRBV6-6	-	TRBJ2-4	CASSYDGGAKNIQYF
TRBV27	-	TRBJ2-2	CASSPTFIVANTGELFF
TRBV15	-	TRBJ1-5	CATSRPQGRQPQHF
TRBV6-5	-	TRBJ1-2	CATTANYGYTF
TRBV6-6	TRBD2	TRBJ2-7	CASISRGGPYEQYF
TRBV18	TRBD1	TRBJ2-5	CASSPLIGTGRETQYF